Listed below are T cell receptor beta chains from one sample, sequenced in a study of shared clonotypes between healthy human individuals. Method: immunoSEQ multiplex PCR; TCRdb's copy keeps in-frame clones and lacks some. Of about 590,000 clones listed, just under 97% are singletons. The sequenced sample was naive CD8+ T cells sorted from blood. The receptors shown here come from a woman under 40 in good health. Both conserved end residues are part of each CDR3. The D gene is left open where the match is weak. The size entry is marked missing in some rows and otherwise reads once, few, many or a size class.

>TRBV9|-|-|TRBJ1-1
TGTGCCAGCAGCGTAGATACAGGATTGAACACTGAAGCTTTCTTT
CASSVDTGLNTEAFF
>TRBV6-6|-|-|TRBJ2-1
TGTGCCAGCAGTTATTCCCTTGGACTGACCCACAATGAGCAGTTCTTC
CASSYSLGLTHNEQFF
>TRBV6-1|-|-|TRBJ1-1
TGTGCCAGCAGTAGTACGGGGGGGGCCACTGAAGCTTTCTTT
CASSSTGGATEAFF
>TRBV7-8|TRBD1|-|TRBJ1-1
TGTGCCAGCAGCTTAGTTCAGGGGGCGATTGAAGCTTTCTTT
CASSLVQGAIEAFF
>TRBV4-1|TRBD2|-|TRBJ2-1
TGCGCCAGCAGCCAAGCCCAGCGGGAGAATCTTGGAAATGAGCAGTTCTTC
CASSQAQRENLGNEQFF
>TRBV9|-|-|TRBJ2-7
TGTGCCAGCGGAACAGGGATGAGCCACGAGCAGTACTTC
CASGTGMSHEQYF
>TRBV6-1|-|once|TRBJ2-3
TGTGCCAGCAGTGACGGGACTGTGCTAAGGGGAGATACGCAGTATTTT
CASSDGTVLRGDTQYF
>TRBV28|-|-|TRBJ2-5
TGTGCCAGCAGTTACGGACGGTACCAAGAGACCCAGTACTTC
CASSYGRYQETQYF
>TRBV19|-|-|TRBJ1-5
TGTGCCAGTACCGACAGGTTCAATCAGCCCCAGCATTTT
CASTDRFNQPQHF
>TRBV7-8|-|-|TRBJ1-5
TGTCTGGCACCCAGAGCGCCCCAGCATTTT
CLAPRAPQHF
>TRBV23-1|-|-|TRBJ1-4
TGCGCCAGCAGTCAACCAGGGCATGCAACTAATGAAAAACTGTTTTTT
CASSQPGHATNEKLFF
>TRBV7-9|-|-|TRBJ2-6
TGTGCCAGCAGCCCCCCCAGCTCTGCAGCGCATGGGGCCAACGTCCTGACTTTC
CASSPPSSAAHGANVLTF
>TRBV5-5|-|-|TRBJ2-5
TGTGCCAGCAGCTTGCCTTTGGAGACCCAGTACTTC
CASSLPLETQYF
>TRBV2|TRBD2|-|TRBJ2-1
TGTGCCAGCAGCGGACTAGCGCGAGGGCGGAGGGCCAATGAGCAGTTCTTC
CASSGLARGRRANEQFF
>TRBV28|TRBD1|-|TRBJ2-7
TGTGCCAGCAGTATGCTGGGACAGGGGGACTCCTACGAGCAGTACTTC
CASSMLGQGDSYEQYF
>TRBV13|-|-|TRBJ2-7
TGTGCCAGCAGCTTAGTGAGGGCTTCGGGCGAGCAGTACTTC
CASSLVRASGEQYF
>TRBV6-5|TRBD2|-|TRBJ2-7
TGTGCCAGCAGCCCGGGACTAGCGTTCGAGCAGTACTTC
CASSPGLAFEQYF
>TRBV4-3|-|-|TRBJ2-6
TGCGCCAGCAGCATCGATTCGACGTCACAAAGTCGGGCCAACGTCCTGACTTTC
CASSIDSTSQSRANVLTF